This section outlines one T cell receptor (beta chain) sequence together with its context. Its cognate antigen is unknown. The protocol was immunoSEQ multiplex PCR, while the TCRdb copy is restricted to in-frame clones and leaves out a portion. The table shows fewer than 8,000 clones, with 70% to 80% occurring only once. Each case's diagnosis was confirmed by two pathologists on H&E. This record comes from a study of immune evolution from preneoplasia to lung adenocarcinoma. Regarding the study as a whole: Later-stage lesions seemingly showed higher T cell density and diversity than normal lung.

CDR3 length equals 13 residues. Germline CDR1 and CDR2: SGHAT and FQNNGV. The ends were cut back, 5 bases at V and 0 bases at J, with 7 bases in the middle. The TCR comes from a person aged 45-69 years with lung adenocarcinoma. The chain couples TRBV11-2 to TRBJ1-1; D is uncertain. The sequenced material came from FFPE minimally invasive lung adenocarcinoma tissue. CDR3 region: CASSMTVNTEAFF. The CDR3 DNA follows: TGTGCCAGCAGCATGACGGTGAACACTGAAGCTTTCTTT.